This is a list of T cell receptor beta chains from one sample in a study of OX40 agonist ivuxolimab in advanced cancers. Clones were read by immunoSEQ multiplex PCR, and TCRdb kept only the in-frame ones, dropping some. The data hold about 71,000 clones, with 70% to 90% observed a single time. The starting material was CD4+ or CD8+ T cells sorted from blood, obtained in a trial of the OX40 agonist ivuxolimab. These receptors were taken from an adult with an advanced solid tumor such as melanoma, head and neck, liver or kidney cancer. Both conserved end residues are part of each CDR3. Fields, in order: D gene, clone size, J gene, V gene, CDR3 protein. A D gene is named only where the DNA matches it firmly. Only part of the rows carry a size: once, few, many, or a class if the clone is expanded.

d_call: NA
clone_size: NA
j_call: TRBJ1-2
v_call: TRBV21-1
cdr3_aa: CASSKEVSSYGYTF

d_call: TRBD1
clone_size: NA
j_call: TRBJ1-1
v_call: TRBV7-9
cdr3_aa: CASSRPTGTENTEAFF

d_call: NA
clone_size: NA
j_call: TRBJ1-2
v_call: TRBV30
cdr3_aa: CAWALTGNYGYTF

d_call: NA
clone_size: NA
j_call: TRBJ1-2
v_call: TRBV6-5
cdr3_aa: CASSNSYGYTF

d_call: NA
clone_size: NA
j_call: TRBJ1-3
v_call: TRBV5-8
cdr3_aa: CASSLGRSGNTIYF

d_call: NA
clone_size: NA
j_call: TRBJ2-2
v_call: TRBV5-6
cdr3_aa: CASSRGTDYDELFF

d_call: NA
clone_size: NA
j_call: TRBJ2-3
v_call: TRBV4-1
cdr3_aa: CASSQGPGISTDTQYF

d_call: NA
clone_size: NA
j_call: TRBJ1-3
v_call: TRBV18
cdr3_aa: CASSPGPSSGNTIYF

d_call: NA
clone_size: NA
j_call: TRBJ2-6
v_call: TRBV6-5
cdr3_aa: CASSRDVPGANVLTF

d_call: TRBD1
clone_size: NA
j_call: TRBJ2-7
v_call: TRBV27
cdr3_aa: CASSSRDRGHEQYF

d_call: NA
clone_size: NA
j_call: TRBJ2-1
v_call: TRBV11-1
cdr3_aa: CASSLWSGEQFF

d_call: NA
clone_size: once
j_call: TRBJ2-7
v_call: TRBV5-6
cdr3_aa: CASSYRVHEQYF

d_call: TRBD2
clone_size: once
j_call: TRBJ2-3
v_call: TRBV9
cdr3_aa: CASSKETSGRAANTQYF

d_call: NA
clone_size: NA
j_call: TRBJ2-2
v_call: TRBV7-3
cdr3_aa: CASSPKGDVNTGELFF

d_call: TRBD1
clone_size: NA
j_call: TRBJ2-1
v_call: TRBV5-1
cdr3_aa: CASSLVVSGGSEQFF

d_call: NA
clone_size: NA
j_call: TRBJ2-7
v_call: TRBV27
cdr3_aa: CASISGSTGHYEQYF